The next 22 T cell receptor beta chains were all read from a single sample in a study of shared clonotypes between healthy human individuals. Using immunoSEQ multiplex PCR, the repertoire was profiled, and TCRdb retains in-frame clones only, with some absent. The sample holds around 1,900,000 clones, 90% to 95% seen once. As defined, naive CD8 cells were CD45RO-negative and positively selected for CCR7, with terminally differentiated effector memory CD45RA+ cells excluded. Sequencing was performed on naive CD8+ T cells from PBMCs. These receptors all stem from a man in his late teens or twenties in good health. Some clones in this sample may be carry-over from other donors' samples.

V is TRBV9 and J is TRBJ2-5, with D perhaps TRBD2 (6 bases). Looked up from germline, CDR1 is SGDLS and CDR2 is YYNGEE. The V end was cut by 3 bases, the J end by 5 bases, with 17 bases between. The CDR3 spans 15 residues. The CDR3 DNA reads TGTGCCAGCAGCGGAGGGAGGCTTGCGTGGGAGACCCAGTACTTC. It codes for CASSGGRLAWETQYF. Complete variable domain (other parts from reference TRBV9 and TRBJ2-5): DSGVTQTPKHLITATGQRVTLRCSPRSGDLSVYWYQQSLDQGLQFLIQYYNGEERAKGNILERFSAQQFPDLHSELNLSSLELGDSALYFCASSGGRLAWETQYFGPGTRLLVL.

The V gene is TRBV4-1, the J gene TRBJ2-5; D perhaps matches TRBD2 (5 bases). The CDR3 consists of 14 residues. V lost 3 bases and J lost 0, with 8 bases in between. The V gene's germline CDR1 is MGHRA and CDR2 YSYEKL. The CDR3 protein is CASSHGEYQETQYF. The DNA for the CDR3 is TGCGCCAGCAGCCACGGGGAGTACCAAGAGACCCAGTACTTC.

This chain uses TRBV30 with TRBJ2-3; D remains unclear. V was pared by 7 bases and J by 2 bases, with 16 bases between. The CDR3 loop spans 14 amino acids. Germline V gene sequence: CDR1 GTSNPN, CDR2 SVGIG (reference sequence). DNA of the CDR3: TGTGCCTATTCGTGGGAACGAGACACAGATACGCAGTATTTT. Its translation is CAYSWERDTDTQYF.

The chain uses TRBV11-2 and TRBJ2-7; 7 nucleotides match TRBD2. J was trimmed by 3 bases and V by 1 base; bases with no gene match: 9. CDR3 length: 16 amino acids. Germline CDR1 SGHAT, CDR2 FQNNGV. The DNA for the CDR3 is TGTGCCAGCAGCTTAGTGATCGGGAGGCGAGACTACGAGCAGTACTTC. Translated: CASSLVIGRRDYEQYF.

V usage is TRBV13 and J usage is TRBJ1-2, with 7 positions matching TRBD1. This CDR3 comprises 14 residues. Germline V gene lookup returns CDR1 PRHDT and CDR2 FYEKMQ (reference sequence). V was clipped by 3 bases and J by 2 bases; unmatched bases: 3. CDR3 nucleotide sequence: TGTGCCAGCAGCTTTTTACAGGGGAACTATGGCTACACCTTC. Translation gives CASSFLQGNYGYTF.

The rearrangement links TRBV7-2 to TRBJ2-7; 8 positions match TRBD2. V shed 0 bases and J 0 bases; nucleotides not matched to a gene: 16. CDR3 size: 20 residues. Per the germline V gene, CDR1 is SGHTA and CDR2 is FQGNSA. This CDR3 is CASSLATYPRLAPISYEQYF. CDR3 bases: TGTGCCAGCAGCTTAGCCACCTACCCTCGACTAGCGCCGATCTCCTACGAGCAGTACTTC.

V usage is TRBV27 and J usage is TRBJ1-5; D gene uncertain. Trimming removed 1 base at V and 6 bases at J, with 10 bases between. Germline values: CDR1 MNHEY, CDR2 SMNVEV (reference sequence). The CDR3 length is 14 residues. As DNA, the CDR3 is TGTGCCAGCAGTTTATATGAGGGTTCTCAGCCCCAGCATTTT. It codes for CASSLYEGSQPQHF.

The J gene is TRBJ2-1, the V gene TRBV7-6; 9 bases match TRBD2. Germline loops: CDR1 SGHVS, CDR2 FNYEAQ. J lost 4 bases, V lost 5 bases, and 6 bases had no gene match. The CDR3 covers 15 residues. CDR3 in DNA: TGTGCCAGCAGCCCCTGGACTAGCGCGTACAATGAGCAGTTCTTC. Translated: CASSPWTSAYNEQFF.

The chain uses TRBV19 and TRBJ2-7; no firm D call. The CDR3 runs 14 residues. Trimming cost V 3 bases and J 3 bases, with 12 bases left between them. The germline CDR1 and CDR2 sequences are LNHDA and SQIVND (reference sequence). CDR3 in DNA: TGTGCCAGTAGTATGTCTTCTAGTTACTACGAGCAGTACTTC. Its protein product is CASSMSSSYYEQYF.

This rearrangement joins TRBV6-1 to TRBJ2-7; D not resolved. The CDR3 runs 14 residues. Trimming stripped 6 bases from V and 0 bases from J, with 12 bases between. The germline CDR1 and CDR2 sequences are MNHNS and SASEGT. CDR3 nucleotide sequence: TGTGCCAGCAGACCTTGGGGAAGCTCCTACGAGCAGTACTTC. Translated, it gives CASRPWGSSYEQYF.

V and J are TRBV6-1 and TRBJ2-1; no firm D call. The germline V gene has CDR1 MNHNS and CDR2 SASEGT. V gave up 2 bases and J gave up 6 bases, with 23 bases separating them. CDR3 length: 18 amino acids. CDR3 in DNA: TGTGCCAGCAGTGAAACGGAATGGCCTAACTTTTATAGCAATGAGCAGTTCTTC. Its protein product is CASSETEWPNFYSNEQFF.

V gene TRBV18 combines with J gene TRBJ2-5; weak D call: TRBD1 (6 bases). The V end lost 5 bases, the J end lost 4 bases, and 11 bases lay between the germline ends. Germline V gene data show CDR1 as KGHSH and CDR2 as LQKENI. The CDR3 runs to 13 residues. The DNA of the CDR3 is TGTGCCAGCTCATTCGACAGGTTAGAGACCCAGTACTTC. Translated, it gives CASSFDRLETQYF.

The V gene is TRBV7-8, the J gene TRBJ2-1; TRBD2 might be the D (5 bases). Germline V gene sequence: CDR1 SGHVS, CDR2 FQNEAQ. The CDR3 loop spans 15 amino acids. Trimming took off 5 bases at V and 0 bases at J, with 11 bases between the two ends. Here the CDR3 DNA reads TGTGCCAGCAGCGCTCGCGAGGGCTCCTACAATGAGCAGTTCTTC. As protein: CASSAREGSYNEQFF. Looking up the rest from reference TRBV7-8 and TRBJ2-1 gives the full variable domain: GAGVSQSPRYKVAKRGQDVALRCDPISGHVSLFWYQQALGQGPEFLTYFQNEAQLDKSGLPSDRFFAERPEGSVSTLKIQRTQQEDSAVYLCASSAREGSYNEQFFGPGTRLTVL.

The CDR3: CASAGGFGTYEQYF. The CDR3 bases are TGTGCCAGCGCGGGCGGGTTTGGTACCTACGAGCAGTACTTC. The V call is TRBV6-6, the J call TRBJ2-7; D is perhaps TRBD2 (5 bases). Trimming took 8 bases from V and 2 from J, leaving 16 bases between them. Germline lookup yields CDR1 MNHNY and CDR2 SVGAGI (reference sequence). The CDR3 is 14 amino acids.

The chain recombines TRBV27 with TRBJ2-7; 10 nucleotides align to TRBD2. CDR3 length: 16 amino acids. Germline-derived CDR1 and CDR2 are MNHEY and SMNVEV (reference sequence). After removal of 5 bases from V and 4 bases from J, the junction contained 11 bases not matched to a gene. The CDR3 loop is CASSPDLAGVVYEQYF. CDR3 DNA sequence: TGTGCCAGCAGTCCCGACCTAGCGGGAGTTGTTTACGAGCAGTACTTC.

The chain is built from TRBV10-3 and TRBJ2-7; D might be TRBD2 (6 bases). CDR1 is ENHRY and CDR2 is SYGVKD in the germline V gene. V lost 6 bases and J 3 bases, leaving 15 bases between the germline ends. The length of the CDR3 is 14 residues. CDR3 residues: CAIRSTSQFYEQYF. CDR3 sequence (DNA): TGTGCCATCAGGAGTACTAGCCAGTTCTACGAGCAGTACTTC.

The chain combines TRBV25-1 with TRBJ1-2; D is perhaps TRBD1 (5 bases). CDR1 is MGHDK, CDR2 SYGVNS, per germline. The V and J ends lost 7 bases and 6 bases respectively, with 21 bases between them. This CDR3 contains 15 residues. DNA of the CDR3: TGTGCCAGCAAAGCAGGAGGGGAGCCCTCCCATGGCTACACCTTC. This gives the protein CASKAGGEPSHGYTF.

CDR3 sequence reads: CASSSRTSGKVEQFF. In nucleotides, the CDR3 is TGTGCCAGCAGCTCTCGGACTAGCGGGAAGGTTGAGCAGTTCTTC. The V and J genes are TRBV11-3 and TRBJ2-1, with 12 bases identical to TRBD2. The length of the CDR3 is 15 residues. Per germline, CDR1 SGHNT and CDR2 YENEEA. After removal of 4 bases from V and 9 bases from J, the junction contained 7 bases not matched to a gene.

The rearrangement uses TRBV28 and TRBJ2-5; D is unclear. The V gene lost 6 bases and the J gene lost 1 base, with 9 bases spanning the gap. The CDR3 is 13 residues long. CDR1 and CDR2 from the germline V gene are MDHEN and SYDVKM. The CDR3 nucleotides read TGTGCCAGCAGGTTCCTTCCCCAAGAGACCCAGTACTTC. It codes for CASRFLPQETQYF.

This rearrangement joins TRBV15 to TRBJ1-1; D not resolved. The CDR3 has 11 amino acids. With 5 bases removed from V and 7 bases from J, the gap between germline ends came to 8 bases. CDR1 and CDR2 (germline): LNHNV, YYDKDF (reference sequence). CDR3 protein: CATSRADEAFF. CDR3 DNA sequence: TGTGCCACCAGCCGGGCAGATGAAGCTTTCTTT.

About this clone: At the DNA level, this CDR3 is encoded by other sequences in the same sample as well. V usage is TRBV10-3 and J usage is TRBJ1-1; D gene ambiguous. The CDR3 loop spans 12 amino acids. Germline lookup yields CDR1 ENHRY and CDR2 SYGVKD. V gave up 2 bases and J gave up 3 bases, with 4 bases separating them. CDR3 nucleotides: TGTGCCATCAGTGAGAGTCACACTGAAGCTTTCTTT. It specifies CAISESHTEAFF.

The sample holds a few counts of this clone. V usage is TRBV10-1 and J usage is TRBJ1-5; no clear D. V was shortened by 4 bases and J by 3 bases, with 10 bases between the two germline ends. Germline V gives CDR1 WNHNN, CDR2 SYGVQD (reference sequence). There are 14 residues in the CDR3. For the CDR3, the DNA is TGCGCCAGCAGTGGGGCCAGGATCAATCAGCCCCAGCATTTT. Protein sequence: CASSGARINQPQHF.